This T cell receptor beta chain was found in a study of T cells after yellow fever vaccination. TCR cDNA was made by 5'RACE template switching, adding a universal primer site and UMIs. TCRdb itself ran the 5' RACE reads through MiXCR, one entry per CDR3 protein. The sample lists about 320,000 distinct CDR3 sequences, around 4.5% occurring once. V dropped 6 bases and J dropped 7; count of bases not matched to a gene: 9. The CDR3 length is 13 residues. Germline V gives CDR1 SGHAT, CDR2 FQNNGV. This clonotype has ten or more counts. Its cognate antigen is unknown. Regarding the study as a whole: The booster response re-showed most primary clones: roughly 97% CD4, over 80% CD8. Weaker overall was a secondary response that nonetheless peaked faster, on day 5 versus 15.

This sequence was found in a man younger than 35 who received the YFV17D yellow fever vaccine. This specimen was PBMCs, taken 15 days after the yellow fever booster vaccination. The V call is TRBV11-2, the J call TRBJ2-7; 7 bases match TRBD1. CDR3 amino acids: CASSPDRLWEQYF. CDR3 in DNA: TGTGCCAGCAGTCCGGACAGGTTGTGGGAGCAGTACTTC.